A single sample gave rise to the 25 T cell receptor beta chains below, sequenced in a study of Ad26.COV2.S vaccination and SARS-CoV-2 variants. As for treatment: some 19 received Ad26.COV2.S at low or high dose, single or two shots; about five received placebo; per-sample allocation not given. Sampling was performed 63 days after the first vaccine or placebo injection. The repertoire was sequenced with immunoSEQ multiplex PCR; TCRdb's copy has only in-frame clones and lacks some. The data contain nearly 400,000 clones, around nine tenths of them seen just once; the ten biggest clones take up approximately 1.9%. Sequencing used peripheral blood, obtained in a trial of Ad26.COV2.S vaccine versus placebo. All receptors derive from a person aged 18 to 59 who received the Ad26.COV2.S COVID-19 vaccine or a placebo.

The chain has TRBV27 and TRBJ2-2, with D perhaps matching TRBD2 (5 bases). The CDR3 loop spans 18 amino acids. CDR1 is MNHEY, CDR2 SMNVEV, per germline (reference sequence). Trimming stripped 4 bases from V and 5 bases from J, with 23 bases between. In nucleotides, the CDR3 is TGTGCCAGCAGTTACGACCAAAAAAGAGGGAAAAGGACCGGGGAGCTGTTTTTT. Translated, it gives CASSYDQKRGKRTGELFF.

This chain joins TRBV6-5 and TRBJ1-1; 7 bases agree with TRBD1. The V segment lost 6 bases and the J segment 0 bases; nucleotides outside the gene matches: 4. This CDR3 has 14 residues. CDR1 is MNHEY, CDR2 SVGAGI, per germline. The CDR3 nucleotides read TGTGCCAGCAGACTCGGGACAGTGAACACTGAAGCTTTCTTT. Its protein product is CASRLGTVNTEAFF.

The V and J genes are TRBV7-3 and TRBJ2-6, with TRBD1 identical over 7 bases. V was clipped by 5 bases and J by 0 bases; unmatched bases: 7. Germline assignment: CDR1 SGHTA and CDR2 FQGTGA. CDR3 length equals 17 residues. This chain's CDR3 is CASSPGGQLSGANVLTF. DNA of the CDR3: TGTGCCAGCAGCCCAGGGGGACAACTCTCTGGGGCCAACGTCCTGACTTTC.

The chain has TRBV10-2 and TRBJ1-1, with a tentative D call TRBD1 (5 bases). The germline V and J ends were trimmed by 2 bases and 7 bases, with 11 bases remaining between them. This CDR3 spans 13 amino acids. In germline, CDR1 is WSHSY, CDR2 SAAADI. Here the CDR3 reads CASSEVRRGEAFF. DNA of the CDR3: TGCGCCAGCAGTGAGGTCAGAAGGGGTGAAGCTTTCTTT.

J is TRBJ2-1 and V is TRBV5-4; TRBD2 matches at 8 bases. This CDR3 has 15 amino acids. Germline V gene data show CDR1 as SGHNT and CDR2 as YYREEE (reference sequence). V lost 3 bases to trimming and J lost 2 bases; unmatched junction nucleotides: 4. The CDR3 protein is CASSYSGTTYNEQFF. CDR3 bases: TGTGCCAGCAGCTATAGCGGGACGACCTACAATGAGCAGTTCTTC.

This clone has a single count. The chain's CDR3 is CASSQNKFYEQYF. The CDR3 DNA is TGTGCCAGCAGCCAGAACAAGTTTTACGAGCAGTACTTC. The chain recombines TRBV3-1 (or the pseudogene TRBV3-2) with TRBJ2-7; no clear D. The CDR3 has 13 amino acids. The germline CDR1 and CDR2 sequences are LGHDT and YNNKEL (reference sequence). V lost 3 bases and J 4 bases, leaving 10 bases between the germline ends.

This clone appeared once. The chain links TRBV19 to TRBJ1-2; no definite D call. The V gene's germline CDR1 is LNHDA and CDR2 SQIVND (reference sequence). The V gene lost 0 bases and the J gene lost 4 bases, with 3 bases spanning the gap. This CDR3 has 12 amino acids. CDR3 coding DNA: TGTGCCAGTAGTATAGATCGCTATGGCTACACCTTC. Protein product: CASSIDRYGYTF. Full variable domain (rest looked up from reference TRBV19 and TRBJ1-2): DGGITQSPKYLFRKEGQNVTLSCEQNLNHDAMYWYRQDPGQGLRLIYYSQIVNDFQKGDIAEGYSVSREKKESFPLTVTSAQKNPTAFYLCASSIDRYGYTFGSGTRLTVV.

The table lists this clone with a count of one. The gene calls are TRBV28 and TRBJ1-5; tentative D call: TRBD1 (6 bases). The V end lost 3 bases, the J end lost 3 bases, and 12 bases lay between the germline ends. The CDR3 length is 15 residues. Germline V gene lookup returns CDR1 MDHEN and CDR2 SYDVKM. The CDR3 DNA reads TGTGCCAGCAGTTTGACCGGACAGAACAATCAGCCCCAGCATTTT. Translating it yields CASSLTGQNNQPQHF.

This clone was found once. The chain is built from TRBV6-2 or TRBV6-3 and TRBJ1-5, with D possibly matching TRBD1 (5 bases). Germline CDR1 MNHEY, CDR2 SVGEGT. The V gene lost 2 bases and the J gene lost 3 bases, with 11 bases spanning the gap. The CDR3 is made up of 15 amino acids. CDR3 bases: TGTGCCAGCAGTTACATTGGGGCGAACAATCAGCCCCAGCATTTT. It is translated as CASSYIGANNQPQHF.

V is TRBV6-5 and J is TRBJ2-2, with D possibly being TRBD1 (5 bases). The CDR3 covers 14 residues. V was cut by 6 bases and J by 2 bases, with 10 bases left in between. Germline CDR1 is MNHEY and CDR2 is SVGAGI. The CDR3 loop is CASRKTDNTGELFF. The DNA of the CDR3 is TGTGCCAGCAGGAAGACAGACAACACCGGGGAGCTGTTTTTT.

The genes are TRBV10-3 and TRBJ1-2; 9 nucleotides match TRBD1. Germline V gene lookup returns CDR1 ENHRY and CDR2 SYGVKD. J lost 6 bases, V lost 6 bases, and 8 bases had no gene match. The CDR3 extends over 14 amino acids. The CDR3 region has the DNA TGTGCCATCAGCAAACAGGGGGCTCTGGATGGCTACACCTTC. Protein sequence: CAISKQGALDGYTF.

This chain joins TRBV18 and TRBJ2-7; TRBD1 might be the D (6 bases). This CDR3 is 13 amino acids long. Trimming cost V 3 bases and J 3 bases, with 9 bases left between them. The germline gives CDR1 KGHSH, CDR2 LQKENI. The DNA for the CDR3 is TGTGCCAGCTCACCGAACAGGGTCTACGAGCAGTACTTC. The encoded protein is CASSPNRVYEQYF.

V gene TRBV5-1 combines with J gene TRBJ2-6; D is perhaps TRBD2 (5 bases). Trimming shortened V by 0 bases and J by 7 bases, and 14 bases separated the two germline ends. CDR1 and CDR2 from the germline V gene are SGHRS and YFSETQ. This CDR3 comprises 16 residues. CDR3 DNA: TGCGCCAGCAGCTTGGGTACGGGAATGGAAGCCAACGTCCTGACTTTC. This gives the protein CASSLGTGMEANVLTF.

This CDR3 reads CASSLGGEVAFF. For the CDR3, the DNA is TGTGCCAGCAGCTTAGGAGGTGAAGTAGCTTTCTTT. The chain is built from TRBV7-9 and TRBJ1-1, with unresolved D. Germline V gene lookup returns CDR1 SEHNR and CDR2 FQNEAQ (reference sequence). V was pared by 1 base and J by 10 bases, with 10 bases between. The CDR3 covers 12 residues.

The J gene is TRBJ1-5, the V gene TRBV9; the D is unclear. With 0 bases removed from V and 9 bases from J, the gap between germline ends came to 13 bases. Germline-derived CDR1 and CDR2 are SGDLS and YYNGEE. This CDR3 comprises 14 residues. DNA of the CDR3: TGTGCCAGCAGCGTAGTGGGGAATACTGGGCCCCAGCATTTT. Translation: CASSVVGNTGPQHF.

This chain connects TRBV9 to TRBJ2-6; D may be TRBD1 (6 bases). This CDR3 comprises 17 residues. Between the trimmed V and J ends, which lost 3 bases and 0 bases, there was a span of 13 bases. Germline CDR1 and CDR2: SGDLS and YYNGEE. CDR3 residues: CASSALGAYSGANVLTF. The CDR3 DNA reads TGTGCCAGCAGCGCCTTGGGGGCTTACTCTGGGGCCAACGTCCTGACTTTC.

The chain carries TRBV18 and TRBJ1-5; no clear D gene. There are 15 residues in the CDR3. CDR1 is KGHSH and CDR2 is LQKENI in the germline V gene. Trimming took off 1 base at V and 4 bases at J, with 11 bases between the two ends. CDR3 loop: CASSPLAQPNQPQHF. DNA of the CDR3: TGTGCCAGCTCACCACTAGCACAGCCTAATCAGCCCCAGCATTTT. The complete variable domain, with remaining parts taken from reference TRBV18 and TRBJ1-5, reads NAGVMQNPRHLVRRRGQEARLRCSPMKGHSHVYWYRQLPEEGLKFMVYLQKENIIDESGMPKERFSAEFPKEGPSILRIQQVVRGDSAAYFCASSPLAQPNQPQHFGDGTRLSIL.

The chain joins TRBV28 to TRBJ2-7; TRBD2 agrees at 10 bases. Germline V gene data show CDR1 as MDHEN and CDR2 as SYDVKM. This CDR3 is 15 amino acids long. V lost 7 bases to trimming and J lost 2 bases; unmatched junction nucleotides: 8. The DNA of the CDR3 is TGTGCCAGCATAGGTCTAGCGGGAGCCCCCTACGAGCAGTACTTC. Its translation is CASIGLAGAPYEQYF.

The chain combines TRBV10-3 with TRBJ1-2; weak D call: TRBD1 (6 bases). Germline CDR1 reads ENHRY; CDR2 reads SYGVKD. CDR3 length: 14 amino acids. V shed 2 bases and J shed 2 bases, with 9 bases lying between them. The CDR3 spells CAISERQDNYGYTF. The CDR3 coding sequence is TGTGCCATCAGTGAGAGACAGGACAACTATGGCTACACCTTC.

V and J are TRBV5-1 and TRBJ1-2, with unresolved D. Germline values: CDR1 SGHRS, CDR2 YFSETQ. V lost 4 bases and J 1 base, leaving 14 bases between the germline ends. This CDR3 is built from 15 residues. CDR3 sequence: CASSPARSYNYGYTF. In nucleotides, the CDR3 is TGCGCCAGCAGCCCTGCGAGAAGCTATAACTATGGCTACACCTTC.

The CDR3 loop is CASRFPTGTASNQPQHF. DNA for the CDR3: TGTGCCAGCAGGTTCCCGACCGGGACAGCCAGCAATCAGCCCCAGCATTTT. V gene TRBV27 combines with J gene TRBJ1-5; TRBD1 matches at 7 bases. Germline trimming cut 6 bases from V and 1 base from J; bases unmatched to any gene: 12. The CDR3 extends over 17 amino acids. CDR1 is MNHEY, CDR2 SMNVEV, per germline (reference sequence).

This clone was detected only once. The J gene is TRBJ2-2, the V gene TRBV5-1; 7 nucleotides agree with TRBD1. The CDR3 is made up of 16 amino acids. Germline V CDR1 and CDR2: SGHRS, YFSETQ. With V trimmed by 5 bases and J by 1 base, 8 bases remained unmatched. The CDR3 nucleotides are TGCGCCAGCAGGGGGACCGGGACAGAGAACACCGGGGAGCTGTTTTTT. Amino acids: CASRGTGTENTGELFF.

The chain is built from TRBV18 and TRBJ2-7; 11 bases line up with TRBD2. J lost 2 bases, V lost 4 bases, and 7 bases had no gene match. Germline CDR1 is KGHSH and CDR2 is LQKENI. CDR3 length: 16 amino acids. The DNA of the CDR3 is TGTGCCAGCTCACTAACTAGCGGGAGTGTTCCCTACGAGCAGTACTTC. As protein: CASSLTSGSVPYEQYF.

The V gene is TRBV18, the J gene TRBJ1-6; the D gene is possibly TRBD1 (6 bases). The CDR3 runs to 15 residues. Deletions cut 2 bases from V and 6 bases from J, with 11 bases between. Germline-derived CDR1 and CDR2 are KGHSH and LQKENI. The DNA for the CDR3 is TGTGCCAGCTCACCAGGTACAGGGACTAATTCACCCCTCCACTTT. Translated, it gives CASSPGTGTNSPLHF.

V and J are TRBV3-1 (or the pseudogene TRBV3-2) and TRBJ1-2, with D hard to call. The CDR3 is 13 amino acids. Trimming left V 0 bases short and J 5 bases short, with 7 bases between. Per germline, CDR1 LGHDT and CDR2 YNNKEL (reference sequence). The CDR3 is CASSQDPTYGYTF. CDR3 nucleotide sequence: TGTGCCAGCAGCCAAGACCCCACGTATGGCTACACCTTC.